The entry below describes one T cell receptor (beta chain). The authors' processing: Amplifying reference gene primers gave estimates of nucleated cell counts. The protocol was immunoSEQ multiplex PCR, while the TCRdb copy is restricted to in-frame clones and leaves out a portion. D and trimming come from the DNA, and the V and J calls and clone size come from that table. Of hundreds of thousands of clones in the sample, 85% to 90% were seen once. The data are from a study of blood T cell repertoires in COVID-19. Study summary: Samples representing acute and convalescent COVID-19 were sourced from the United States, Italy and Spain. Nucleic acid was either cDNA or gDNA, and it came from T cells, B-cell-depleted T cells, or PBMCs.

Patients of the Seattle cohort, enrolled during active infection, were followed longitudinally. Trimming at V came to 4 bases and at J to 4 bases, leaving 7 bases not matched to a gene. This CDR3 region has 15 residues. The germline V gene has CDR1 KGHSH and CDR2 LQKENI. The clonotype comes from a woman in her fifties or sixties with COVID-19, enrolled during active disease. The rearrangement links TRBV18 to TRBJ1-5, with TRBD1 matching 7 bases. Sequenced input: peripheral blood. CDR3 protein: CASSLSGQKNQPQHF. As DNA, the CDR3 is TGTGCCAGCTCACTCTCGGGACAGAAAAATCAGCCCCAGCATTTT.